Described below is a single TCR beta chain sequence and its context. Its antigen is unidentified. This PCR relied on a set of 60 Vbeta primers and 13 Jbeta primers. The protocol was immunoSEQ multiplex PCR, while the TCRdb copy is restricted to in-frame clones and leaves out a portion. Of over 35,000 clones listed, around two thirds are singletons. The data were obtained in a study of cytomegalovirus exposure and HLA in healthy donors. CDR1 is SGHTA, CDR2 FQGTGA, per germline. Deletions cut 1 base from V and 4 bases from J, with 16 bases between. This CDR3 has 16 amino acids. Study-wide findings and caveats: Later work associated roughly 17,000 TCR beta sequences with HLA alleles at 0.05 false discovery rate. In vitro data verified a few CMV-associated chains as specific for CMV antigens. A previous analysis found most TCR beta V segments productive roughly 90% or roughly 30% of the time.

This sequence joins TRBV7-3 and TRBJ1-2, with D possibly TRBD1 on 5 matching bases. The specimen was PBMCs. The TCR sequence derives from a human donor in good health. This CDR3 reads CASSLNPGAAAYGYTF. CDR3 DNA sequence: TGTGCCAGCAGCTTAAATCCTGGGGCAGCAGCCTATGGCTACACCTTC.